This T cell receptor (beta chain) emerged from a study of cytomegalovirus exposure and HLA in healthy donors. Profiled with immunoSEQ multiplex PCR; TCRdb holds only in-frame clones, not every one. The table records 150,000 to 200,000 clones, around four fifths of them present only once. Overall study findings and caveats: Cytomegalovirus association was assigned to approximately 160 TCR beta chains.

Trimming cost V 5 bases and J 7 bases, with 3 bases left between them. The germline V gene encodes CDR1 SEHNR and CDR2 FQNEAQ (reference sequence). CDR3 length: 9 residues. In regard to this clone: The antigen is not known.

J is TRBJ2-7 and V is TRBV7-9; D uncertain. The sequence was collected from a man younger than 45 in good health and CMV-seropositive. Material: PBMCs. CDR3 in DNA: TGTGCCAGCAGCCCGGAGCAGTACTTC. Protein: CASSPEQYF. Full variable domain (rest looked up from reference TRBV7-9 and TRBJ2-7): DTGVSQNPRHKITKRGQNVTFRCDPISEHNRLYWYRQTLGQGPEFLTYFQNEAQLEKSRLLSDRFSAERPKGSFSTLEIQRTEQGDSAMYLCASSPEQYFGPGTRLTVT.